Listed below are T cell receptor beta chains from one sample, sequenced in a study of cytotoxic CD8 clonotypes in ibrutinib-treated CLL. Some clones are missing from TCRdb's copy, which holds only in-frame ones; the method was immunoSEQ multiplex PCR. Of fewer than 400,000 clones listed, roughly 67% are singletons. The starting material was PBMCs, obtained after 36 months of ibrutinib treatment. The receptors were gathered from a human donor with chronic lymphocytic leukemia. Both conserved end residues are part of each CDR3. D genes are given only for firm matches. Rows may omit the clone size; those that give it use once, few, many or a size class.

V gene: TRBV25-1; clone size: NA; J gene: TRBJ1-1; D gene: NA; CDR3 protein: CASRTNTEAFF; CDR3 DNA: TGTGCCAGCAGGACTAACACTGAAGCTTTCTTT
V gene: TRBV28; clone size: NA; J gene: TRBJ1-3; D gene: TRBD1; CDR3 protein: CASRGGSVFSGNTIYF; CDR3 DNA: TGTGCCAGCAGAGGGGGCTCGGTCTTTTCTGGAAACACCATATATTTT
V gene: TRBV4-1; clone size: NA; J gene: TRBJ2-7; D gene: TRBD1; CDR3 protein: CASSQVVTGGSYEQYF; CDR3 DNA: TGCGCCAGCAGCCAAGTAGTTACAGGGGGGTCCTACGAGCAGTACTTC
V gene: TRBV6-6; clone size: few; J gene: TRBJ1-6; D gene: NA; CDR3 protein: CASSYSDSPLHF; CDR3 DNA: TGTGCCAGCAGTTACTCGGATTCACCCCTCCACTTT
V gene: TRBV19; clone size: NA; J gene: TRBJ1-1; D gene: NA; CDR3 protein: CASSIPGRYTEAFF; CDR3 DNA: TGTGCCAGTAGTATCCCGGGACGGTACACTGAAGCTTTCTTT
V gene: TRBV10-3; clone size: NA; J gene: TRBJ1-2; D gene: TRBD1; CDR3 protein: CAISGSGTGGVGGYGYTF; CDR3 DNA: TGTGCCATCAGTGGGTCCGGGACAGGGGGCGTGGGAGGCTATGGCTACACCTTC
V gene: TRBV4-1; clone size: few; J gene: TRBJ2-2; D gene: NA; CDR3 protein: CASSQTGGVGGELFF; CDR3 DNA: TGCGCCAGCAGCCAAACCGGGGGCGTAGGCGGGGAGCTGTTTTTT
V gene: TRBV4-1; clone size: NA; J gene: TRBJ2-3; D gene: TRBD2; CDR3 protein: CASSQVSSGLQYTQYF; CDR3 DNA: TGCGCCAGCAGCCAAGTTTCTAGCGGGCTTCAGTATACGCAGTATTTT
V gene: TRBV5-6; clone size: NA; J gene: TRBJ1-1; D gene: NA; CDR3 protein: CASSLLSGGSLGEKTEAFF; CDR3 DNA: TGTGCCAGCAGCTTGTTATCCGGAGGATCCTTGGGGGAAAAAACTGAAGCTTTCTTT
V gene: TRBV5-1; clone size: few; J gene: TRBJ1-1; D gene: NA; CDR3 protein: CASSEYRVGLDTEAFF; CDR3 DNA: TGCGCCAGCAGCGAATACAGGGTAGGATTGGACACTGAAGCTTTCTTT
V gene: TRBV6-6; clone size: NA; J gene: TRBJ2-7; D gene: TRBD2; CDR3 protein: CASSYSGGVAYEQYF; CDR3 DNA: TGTGCCAGCAGTTACTCGGGGGGGGTCGCCTACGAGCAGTACTTC
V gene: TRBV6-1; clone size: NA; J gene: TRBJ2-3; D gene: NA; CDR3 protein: CASSDGGGATDTQYF; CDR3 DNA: TGTGCCAGCAGTGACGGAGGGGGAGCCACAGATACGCAGTATTTT
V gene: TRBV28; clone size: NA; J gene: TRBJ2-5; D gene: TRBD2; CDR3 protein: CASSFPSGRNQETQYF; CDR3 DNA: TGTGCCAGCAGTTTTCCTAGCGGGAGGAATCAAGAGACCCAGTACTTC
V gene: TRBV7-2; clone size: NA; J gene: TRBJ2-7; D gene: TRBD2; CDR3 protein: CASRSGRGGDSYEQYF; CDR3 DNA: TGTGCCAGCAGGTCCGGTCGGGGGGGTGACTCCTACGAGCAGTACTTC
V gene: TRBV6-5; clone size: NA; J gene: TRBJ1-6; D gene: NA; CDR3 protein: CASSYFVGSPLHF; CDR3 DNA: TGTGCCAGCAGTTACTTCGTTGGTTCACCCCTCCACTTT
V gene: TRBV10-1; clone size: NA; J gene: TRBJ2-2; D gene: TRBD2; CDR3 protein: CASKKKLAGGRVTGELFF; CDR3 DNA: TGCGCCAGCAAGAAAAAACTAGCGGGAGGGCGGGTCACCGGGGAGCTGTTTTTT
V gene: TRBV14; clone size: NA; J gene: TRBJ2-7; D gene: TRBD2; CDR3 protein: CASSQELGGAQVYEQYF; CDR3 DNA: TGTGCCAGCAGCCAAGAACTCGGGGGGGCGCAGGTGTACGAGCAGTACTTC
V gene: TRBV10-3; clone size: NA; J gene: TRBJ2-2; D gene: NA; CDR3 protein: CAISEGRRYTGELFF; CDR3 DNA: TGTGCCATCAGTGAAGGCAGGAGGTACACCGGGGAGCTGTTTTTT
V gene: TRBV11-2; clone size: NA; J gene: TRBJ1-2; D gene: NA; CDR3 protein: CASSSNSPSRYGYTF; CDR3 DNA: TGTGCCAGCAGCTCGAACAGCCCATCTCGTTATGGCTACACCTTC
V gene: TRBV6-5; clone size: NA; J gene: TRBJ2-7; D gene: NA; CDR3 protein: CASIIGYEQYF; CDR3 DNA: TGTGCCAGTATAATCGGGTACGAGCAGTACTTC
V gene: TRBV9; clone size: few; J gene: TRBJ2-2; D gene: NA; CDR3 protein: CASSVSSGVNTGELFF; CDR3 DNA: TGTGCCAGCAGCGTAAGTTCTGGGGTGAACACCGGGGAGCTGTTTTTT
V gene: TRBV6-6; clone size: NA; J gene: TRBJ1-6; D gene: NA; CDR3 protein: CASRPSGDYNSPLHF; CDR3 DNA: TGTGCCAGCAGACCTAGCGGCGACTATAATTCACCCCTCCACTTT
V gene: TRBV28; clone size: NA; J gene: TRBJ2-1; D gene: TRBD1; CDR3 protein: CASSNDRDSPDNEQFF; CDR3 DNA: TGTGCCAGCAGTAACGACCGGGACAGCCCAGACAATGAGCAGTTCTTC
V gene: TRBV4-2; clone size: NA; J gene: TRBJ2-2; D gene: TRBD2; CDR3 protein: CASSTRLADTGELFF; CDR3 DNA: TGTGCCAGCAGCACCCGACTAGCGGACACCGGGGAGCTGTTTTTT
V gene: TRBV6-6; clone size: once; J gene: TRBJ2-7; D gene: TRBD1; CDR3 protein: CASSYSVGTATYEQYF; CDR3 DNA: TGTGCCAGCAGTTACTCGGTGGGGACAGCTACTTACGAGCAGTACTTC
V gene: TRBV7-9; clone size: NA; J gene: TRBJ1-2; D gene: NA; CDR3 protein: CASSLGRQENYGYTF; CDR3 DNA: TGTGCCAGCAGCTTAGGCCGGCAGGAGAACTATGGCTACACCTTC
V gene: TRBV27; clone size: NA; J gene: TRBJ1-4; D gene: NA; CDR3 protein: CASSFSQGNEKLFF; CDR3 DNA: TGTGCCAGCAGTTTCTCACAGGGTAATGAAAAACTGTTTTTT
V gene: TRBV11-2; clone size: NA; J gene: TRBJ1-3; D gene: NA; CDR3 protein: CASRNPLAKDSGNTIYF; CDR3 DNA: TGTGCCAGCAGAAATCCACTGGCGAAAGACTCTGGAAACACCATATATTTT
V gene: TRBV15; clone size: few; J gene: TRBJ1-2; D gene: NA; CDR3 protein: CATSFPENYGYTF; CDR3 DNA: TGTGCCACCAGCTTCCCGGAGAACTATGGCTACACCTTC
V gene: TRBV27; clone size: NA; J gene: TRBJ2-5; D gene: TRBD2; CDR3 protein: CASSSLAGGQETQYF; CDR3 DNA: TGTGCCAGCAGTTCGCTAGCGGGGGGACAAGAGACCCAGTACTTC
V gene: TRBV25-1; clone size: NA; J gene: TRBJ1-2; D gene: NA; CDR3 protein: CASSRFPRGYGYTF; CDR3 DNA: TGTGCCAGCAGCCGGTTTCCCCGGGGCTATGGCTACACCTTC
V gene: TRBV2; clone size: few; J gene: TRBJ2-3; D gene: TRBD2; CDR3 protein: CASRAGLAGVRSVRYF; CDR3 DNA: TGTGCCAGCAGAGCGGGACTAGCGGGAGTGAGGTCCGTTCGGTATTTT
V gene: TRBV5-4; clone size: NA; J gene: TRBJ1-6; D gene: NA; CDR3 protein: CASSFGQGHSPLHF; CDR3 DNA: TGTGCCAGCAGCTTCGGCCAGGGACATTCACCCCTCCACTTT
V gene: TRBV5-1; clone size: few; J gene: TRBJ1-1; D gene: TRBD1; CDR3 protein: CASSFSGTVEAFF; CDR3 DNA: TGCGCCAGCAGCTTCTCCGGGACAGTCGAAGCTTTCTTT
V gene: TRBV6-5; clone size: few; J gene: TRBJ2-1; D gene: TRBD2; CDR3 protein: CASRAGDLYEQFF; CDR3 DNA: TGTGCCAGTCGGGCGGGAGATCTGTATGAGCAGTTCTTC
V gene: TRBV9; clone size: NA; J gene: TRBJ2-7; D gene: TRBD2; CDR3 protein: CASSGGTSSSSYEQYF; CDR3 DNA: TGTGCCAGCAGCGGGGGGACTAGCTCGAGCTCCTACGAGCAGTACTTC
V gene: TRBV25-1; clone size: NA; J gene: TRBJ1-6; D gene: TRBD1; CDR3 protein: CASSEKPDRENSPLHF; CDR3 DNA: TGTGCCAGCAGTGAAAAACCGGACAGGGAGAATTCACCCCTCCACTTT
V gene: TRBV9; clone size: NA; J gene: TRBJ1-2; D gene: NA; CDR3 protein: CASRDQGSTYGYTF; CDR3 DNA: TGTGCCAGCAGGGACCAAGGTTCGACGTATGGCTACACCTTC
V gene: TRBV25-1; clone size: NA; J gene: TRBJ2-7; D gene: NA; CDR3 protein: CASSPGWGASYEQYF; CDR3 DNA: TGTGCCAGCAGTCCAGGGTGGGGGGCCTCCTACGAGCAGTACTTC
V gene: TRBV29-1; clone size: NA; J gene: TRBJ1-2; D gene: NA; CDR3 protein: CSVAGDIAHGYTF; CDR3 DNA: TGCAGCGTTGCCGGGGACATAGCGCACGGCTACACCTTC
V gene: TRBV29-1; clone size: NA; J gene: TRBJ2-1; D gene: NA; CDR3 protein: CSVRRQGFYNEQFF; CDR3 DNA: TGCAGCGTTCGACGCCAGGGGTTTTACAATGAGCAGTTCTTC
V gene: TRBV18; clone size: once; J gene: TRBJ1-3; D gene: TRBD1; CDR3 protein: CASSPRQGILENTIYF; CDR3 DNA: TGTGCCAGCTCACCACGACAGGGGATTCTCGAAAACACCATATATTTT
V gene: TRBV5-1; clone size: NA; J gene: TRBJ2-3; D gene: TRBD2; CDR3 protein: CASSLGASGGLTTQYF; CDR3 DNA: TGCGCCAGCAGCTTGGGGGCTAGCGGGGGCCTTACTACGCAGTATTTT
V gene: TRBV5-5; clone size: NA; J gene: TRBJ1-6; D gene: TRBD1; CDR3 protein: CASSLLTGADSPLHF; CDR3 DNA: TGTGCCAGCAGCTTGTTGACAGGGGCGGATTCACCCCTCCACTTT
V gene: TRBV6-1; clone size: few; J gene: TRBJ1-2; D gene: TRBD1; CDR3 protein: CASSEARGDGYTF; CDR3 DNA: TGTGCCAGCAGTGAAGCCAGGGGGGATGGCTACACCTTC